This TCR beta chain appears in the sequencing data of a study of blood T cell repertoires in COVID-19. Whole-study context: Samples representing acute and convalescent COVID-19 were sourced from the United States, Italy and Spain. In each case, the material was cDNA or gDNA derived from T cells, B-cell-depleted T cells, or PBMCs.

Seattle patient enrollment occurred during active infection, with longitudinal follow-up thereafter. Germline lookup yields CDR1 LGHDT and CDR2 YNNKEL (reference sequence). Trimming removed 0 bases from V and 3 bases from J; junction bases left unmatched: 10. The CDR3 is made up of 18 amino acids. In the authors' workflow: From reference gene primer amplification, estimates of nucleated cell counts were derived. This table comes from immunoSEQ multiplex PCR, and its TCRdb copy is limited to in-frame clones, with some not included. V and J calls and clone size are as listed in that table; D and trimming were resolved from the DNA. The data contain roughly 250,000 clones, approximately 86% of them singletons.

The TCR sequence derives from a human donor with COVID-19, enrolled during active disease. The donor label of this sample is uncertain. The sequencing input was peripheral blood. The chain links TRBV3-1 (or the pseudogene TRBV3-2) to TRBJ2-1; the match to TRBD1 covers 8 bases. CDR3 coding DNA: TGTGCCAGCAGCCAAGACAGGGGGCTTGGTTGTGGCTACAATGAGCAGTTCTTC. Encoded protein: CASSQDRGLGCGYNEQFF.